This TCR beta chain is drawn from a study of T cell repertoires in cytomegalovirus infection. Findings and caveats of the study: Within the response measured ex vivo, HLA-C-restricted CMV-specific TCR beta clonotypes were dominant. Cumulative public TCR beta family frequency identified carriers of CMV plus the relevant HLA.

TCRdb processed the reads anew with MiXCR; each CDR3 protein has one entry. The table includes roughly 49,000 distinct CDR3 sequences, 20% detected once. V lost 3 bases and J 3 bases, leaving 10 bases between the germline ends. The CDR3 sequence is 14 residues long. CDR1 is SGHTA, CDR2 FQGNSA, per germline. There are many counts of this clonotype. As yet, its antigen is unknown. Sequencing was done on a sample of PBMCs, sequenced either directly or after in vitro stimulation (not recorded which). V is TRBV7-2 and J is TRBJ2-3, with D perhaps matching TRBD2 (5 bases). This sequence originates from a human donor in good health (CMV status not recorded). Some clones in this sample may be carry-over from other donors' samples. The CDR3 DNA reads TGTGCCAGCAGCTTTGGACTTTTAACAGATACGCAGTATTTT. This translates into CASSFGLLTDTQYF.